The 25 T cell receptor beta chains below all came from one sample that was sequenced in a study of radiation and T cells in renal cell carcinoma (TCRdb year 2020). Library construction relied on the immunoSEQ multiplex PCR assay. Held by TCRdb, this immuneACCESS table contains in-frame sequences only and omits some clones. Under half of the omission traces to an unresolved V gene where checked; the cause of the rest is unknown. The sample includes 140,000 to 150,000 clones, with roughly 90% observed a single time. Around 17% of the sample rests with the top ten. The sample's time point label, decoded: blood 4 weeks post-SBRT, at nephrectomy. The treatment or condition label, as the study defines it: 15 Gy SBRT to primary tumor, nephrectomy 4 weeks later. The specimen was blood, collected from a patient whose treatment included radiotherapy and nephrectomy. All receptors derive from a woman between 45 and 60 years old with renal cell carcinoma.

This chain connects TRBV4-3 to TRBJ2-6; D gene ambiguous. The CDR3 loop spans 16 amino acids. With 1 base removed from V and 0 bases from J, the gap between germline ends came to 7 bases. The germline V gene has CDR1 LGHNA and CDR2 YSLEER. CDR3 residues: CASSQGRISGANVLTF. CDR3 sequence (DNA): TGCGCCAGCAGCCAAGGGCGGATCTCTGGGGCCAACGTCCTGACTTTC.

This chain joins TRBV9 and TRBJ2-2; D not certain. Germline values: CDR1 SGDLS, CDR2 YYNGEE. The CDR3 has 16 residues. Trimming cost V 3 bases and J 0 bases, with 12 bases left between them. CDR3: CASSEPRVANTGELFF. DNA of the CDR3: TGTGCCAGCAGCGAGCCCCGAGTAGCGAACACCGGGGAGCTGTTTTTT.

This chain joins TRBV6-6 and TRBJ2-2, with unresolved D. This CDR3 is built from 14 residues. Germline values: CDR1 MNHNY, CDR2 SVGAGI (reference sequence). V was clipped by 0 bases and J by 6 bases, with 8 bases between them. CDR3 loop: CASSYSQTSGELFF. The CDR3 bases are TGTGCCAGCAGTTACTCTCAGACGTCCGGGGAGCTGTTTTTT.

CDR3 sequence reads: CASTTAYTQYF. CDR3 sequence (DNA): TGTGCCAGCACCACAGCCTATACGCAGTATTTT. V usage is TRBV7-9 and J usage is TRBJ2-3; D gene unclear. V shed 7 bases and J shed 7 bases, with 9 bases lying between them. The CDR3 loop spans 11 amino acids. Germline V gives CDR1 SEHNR, CDR2 FQNEAQ (reference sequence).

The chain links TRBV5-1 to TRBJ2-2, with 9 nucleotides matching TRBD1. The CDR3 covers 16 residues. Germline values: CDR1 SGHRS, CDR2 YFSETQ. J gave up 5 bases and V 4 bases, and 9 bases lay outside the gene matches. In DNA form, the CDR3 reads TGCGCCAGCAGCGCCGGACAGGGGAGGGAGACCGGGGAGCTGTTTTTT. Encoded protein: CASSAGQGRETGELFF.

DNA of the CDR3: TGTGCCAGCAGTGAGGGGACCGGGTACTCACCCCTCCACTTT. This encodes CASSEGTGYSPLHF. The gene calls are TRBV6-1 and TRBJ1-6; D perhaps matches TRBD1 (5 bases). The CDR3 has 14 amino acids. Deletions cut 3 bases from V and 10 bases from J, with 13 bases between. Looked up from germline, CDR1 is MNHNS and CDR2 is SASEGT.

The V call is TRBV9, the J call TRBJ2-2; possible D gene TRBD2, 6 bases. The germline V gene has CDR1 SGDLS and CDR2 YYNGEE. Trimming removed 4 bases from V and 5 bases from J, with 9 bases in between. CDR3 size: 13 residues. Here the CDR3 reads CASSSGGTGELFF. As DNA, the CDR3 is TGTGCCAGCAGCTCCGGGGGTACCGGGGAGCTGTTTTTT.

The chain joins TRBV14 to TRBJ2-7; D unresolved. CDR3 length: 11 amino acids. Per germline, CDR1 SGHDN and CDR2 FVKESK. Trimming took 1 base from V and 6 from J, leaving 4 bases between them. CDR3 sequence reads: CASSQVGEQYF. CDR3 DNA sequence: TGTGCCAGCAGCCAAGTAGGCGAGCAGTACTTC.

The V call is TRBV7-2, the J call TRBJ2-2, with D unclear. CDR1 is SGHTA and CDR2 is FQGNSA in the germline V gene. The CDR3 spans 13 residues. Trimming took off 4 bases at V and 4 bases at J, with 7 bases between the two ends. The CDR3 spells CASSSRSTGELFF. CDR3 bases: TGTGCCAGCAGCTCGCGGTCCACCGGGGAGCTGTTTTTT.

This rearrangement joins TRBV6-1 to TRBJ1-2; 8 bases align to TRBD1. The germline V gene encodes CDR1 MNHNS and CDR2 SASEGT. Trimming removed 7 bases from V and 5 bases from J; junction bases left unmatched: 12. CDR3 length: 15 residues. For the CDR3, the DNA is TGTGCCAGCACCCTATCATTGGACAGGGTTTATGGCTACACCTTC. Translated: CASTLSLDRVYGYTF.

V usage is TRBV6-5 and J usage is TRBJ2-7, with a tentative D call TRBD2 (6 bases). The CDR3 extends over 13 amino acids. The V gene's germline CDR1 is MNHEY and CDR2 SVGAGI. V shed 0 bases and J shed 6 bases, with 9 bases lying between them. In nucleotides, the CDR3 is TGTGCCAGCAGTTACTCGCGGGGCCTCGAGCAGTACTTC. Its translation: CASSYSRGLEQYF.

The chain combines TRBV19 with TRBJ2-5; 7 bases align to TRBD1. Germline V CDR1 and CDR2: LNHDA, SQIVND (reference sequence). The CDR3 has 15 amino acids. The V and J ends lost 3 bases and 4 bases, in that order; junction bases with no gene match: 8. The CDR3 bases are TGTGCCAGTAGTATTGGACACAGGGGAATAGAGACCCAGTACTTC. It specifies CASSIGHRGIETQYF.

This sequence joins TRBV5-1 and TRBJ2-1, with D unresolved. Germline CDR1 is SGHRS and CDR2 is YFSETQ. V dropped 1 base and J dropped 0 bases, with 11 bases sitting between them. The CDR3 extends over 16 amino acids. The CDR3 reads CASSLQPGSSYNEQFF. CDR3 in DNA: TGCGCCAGCAGCTTGCAACCCGGTAGCTCCTACAATGAGCAGTTCTTC.

This chain links TRBV5-1 with TRBJ2-4, with D uncertain. The CDR3 runs 15 residues. Germline CDR1 and CDR2: SGHRS and YFSETQ. V lost 1 base, J lost 3 bases, and 11 bases lay in between. CDR3 DNA: TGCGCCAGCAGCTTGACGTTTAGTTTCAAAAACATTCAGTACTTC. Translating it yields CASSLTFSFKNIQYF.

The V gene is TRBV5-6, the J gene TRBJ2-7; 9 bases line up with TRBD1. This CDR3 comprises 15 residues. Germline CDR1 reads SGHDT; CDR2 reads YYEEEE. J lost 6 bases, V lost 2 bases, and 9 bases had no gene match. The chain's CDR3 is CASSFRDRVVTEQYF. CDR3 DNA sequence: TGTGCCAGCAGCTTTCGGGACAGGGTGGTTACCGAGCAGTACTTC.

V is TRBV4-3 and J is TRBJ1-1; the D is unclear. The germline V gene encodes CDR1 LGHNA and CDR2 YSLEER. Trimming took off 5 bases at V and 6 bases at J, with 16 bases between the two ends. CDR3 size: 14 residues. CDR3 sequence: CASSKTVGRAEAFF. CDR3 DNA sequence: TGCGCCAGCAGCAAAACAGTTGGGCGGGCTGAAGCTTTCTTT.

To note about this clone: At one end the junction does not follow the germline gene, possibly because of a read error. The chain links TRBV5-6 to TRBJ1-2; D may be TRBD1 (6 bases). Germline values: CDR1 SGHDT, CDR2 YYEEEE. CDR3 length: 13 amino acids. The CDR3 here is CASNLQGNYGCTF. The CDR3 DNA sequence: TGTGCCAGCAACCTGCAGGGGAACTATGGCTGCACCTTC.

This clone was seen once. The CDR3 DNA reads TGTGCCAGCAGTGAAGCGAGAGGTGGCGGCTACACCTTC. Amino acids: CASSEARGGGYTF. The V call is TRBV2, the J call TRBJ1-2; D is uncertain. Germline loops: CDR1 SNHLY, CDR2 FYNNEI. The CDR3 extends over 13 amino acids. V shed 0 bases and J shed 8 bases, with 10 bases lying between them.

The chain combines TRBV29-1 with TRBJ2-7, with 12 positions matching TRBD2. The germline gives CDR1 SQVTM, CDR2 ANQGSEA. Trimming cost V 6 bases and J 0 bases; bases outside gene matches: 6. The length of the CDR3 is 15 residues. CDR3 in DNA: TGCAGCGTGACCCTAGCGGGAGGGACCTCCTACGAGCAGTACTTC. Translation: CSVTLAGGTSYEQYF.

The gene calls are TRBV30 and TRBJ1-4; D is uncertain. Germline CDR1 and CDR2: GTSNPN and SVGIG (reference sequence). The CDR3 consists of 13 residues. The V and J ends lost 0 bases and 8 bases respectively, with 10 bases between them. CDR3 coding DNA: TGTGCCTGGAGTGTAAGGCAGGCGGAAAAACTGTTTTTT. This codes for CAWSVRQAEKLFF.

V gene TRBV11-3 combines with J gene TRBJ1-1; D not certain. CDR3 length: 14 amino acids. Trimming removed 0 bases at V and 6 bases at J, with 11 bases between. Germline CDR1 and CDR2: SGHNT and YENEEA. The CDR3: CASSLEARSAEAFF. In DNA form, the CDR3 reads TGTGCCAGCAGCTTAGAAGCGAGATCGGCTGAAGCTTTCTTT.

This clone came up once. The chain employs TRBV19 and TRBJ2-3; 7 nucleotides match TRBD1. The germline V gene encodes CDR1 LNHDA and CDR2 SQIVND (reference sequence). After removal of 4 bases from V and 2 bases from J, the junction contained 3 bases not matched to a gene. The CDR3 totals 14 residues. For the CDR3, the DNA is TGTGCCAGTAGTACGACAGGGAACACAGATACGCAGTATTTT. Translating it yields CASSTTGNTDTQYF.

This clone occurred a few times. The V gene is TRBV7-2, the J gene TRBJ1-1; D may be TRBD1 (5 bases). The CDR3 has 15 residues. CDR1 and CDR2 (germline): SGHTA, FQGNSA. V was clipped by 5 bases and J by 0 bases, with 13 bases between them. This CDR3 reads CASSPGASMNTEAFF. The CDR3 nucleotides are TGTGCCAGCAGCCCCGGGGCTTCAATGAACACTGAAGCTTTCTTT.

CDR3 amino acids: CASSVVGETQYF. CDR3 coding DNA: TGTGCCAGTAGCGTGGTGGGTGAGACCCAGTACTTC. The chain has TRBV19 and TRBJ2-5; D not resolved. From germline, CDR1 is LNHDA and CDR2 SQIVND (reference sequence). V lost 6 bases and J 5 bases, leaving 10 bases between the germline ends. The CDR3 sequence is 12 residues long.

V usage is TRBV19 and J usage is TRBJ1-5; tentatively, D is TRBD1 (5 bases). V dropped 3 bases and J dropped 1 base, with 10 bases sitting between them. The CDR3 spans 15 residues. Germline values: CDR1 LNHDA, CDR2 SQIVND (reference sequence). The CDR3 sequence: CASSIMAGSNQPQHF. CDR3 sequence (DNA): TGTGCCAGTAGTATCATGGCAGGGAGCAATCAGCCCCAGCATTTT.